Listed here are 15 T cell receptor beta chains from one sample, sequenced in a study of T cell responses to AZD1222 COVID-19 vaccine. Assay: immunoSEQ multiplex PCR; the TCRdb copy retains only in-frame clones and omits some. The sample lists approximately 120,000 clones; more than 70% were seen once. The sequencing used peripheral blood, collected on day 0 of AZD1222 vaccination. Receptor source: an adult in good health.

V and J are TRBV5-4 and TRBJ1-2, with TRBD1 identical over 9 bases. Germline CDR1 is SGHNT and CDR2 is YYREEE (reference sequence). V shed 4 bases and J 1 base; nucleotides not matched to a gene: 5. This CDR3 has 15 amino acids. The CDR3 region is CASSPRQGVNYGYTF. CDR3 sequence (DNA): TGTGCCAGCAGCCCTAGACAGGGGGTTAACTATGGCTACACCTTC.

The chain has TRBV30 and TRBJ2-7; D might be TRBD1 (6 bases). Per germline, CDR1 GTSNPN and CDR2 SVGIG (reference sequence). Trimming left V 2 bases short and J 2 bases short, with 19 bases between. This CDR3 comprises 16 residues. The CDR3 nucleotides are TGTGCCTGGAGTCGGTATTCAGGGGCGCAAACCTACGAGCAGTACTTC. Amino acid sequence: CAWSRYSGAQTYEQYF.

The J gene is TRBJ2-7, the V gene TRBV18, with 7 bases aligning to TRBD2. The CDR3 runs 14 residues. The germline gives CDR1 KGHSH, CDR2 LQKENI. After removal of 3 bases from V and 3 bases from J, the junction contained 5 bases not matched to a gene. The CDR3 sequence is CASSPGTNYYEQYF. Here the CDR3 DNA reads TGTGCCAGCTCACCCGGGACTAACTACTACGAGCAGTACTTC.

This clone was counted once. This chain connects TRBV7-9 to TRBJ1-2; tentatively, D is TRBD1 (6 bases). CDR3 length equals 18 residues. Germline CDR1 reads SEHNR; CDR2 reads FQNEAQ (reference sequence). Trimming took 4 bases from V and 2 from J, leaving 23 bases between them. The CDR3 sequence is CASSYPNRGARANYGYTF. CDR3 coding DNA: TGTGCCAGCAGCTATCCGAATAGGGGGGCACGAGCGAACTATGGCTACACCTTC. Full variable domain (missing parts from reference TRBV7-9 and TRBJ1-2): DTGVSQNPRHKITKRGQNVTFRCDPISEHNRLYWYRQTLGQGPEFLTYFQNEAQLEKSRLLSDRFSAERPKGSFSTLEIQRTEQGDSAMYLCASSYPNRGARANYGYTFGSGTRLTVV.

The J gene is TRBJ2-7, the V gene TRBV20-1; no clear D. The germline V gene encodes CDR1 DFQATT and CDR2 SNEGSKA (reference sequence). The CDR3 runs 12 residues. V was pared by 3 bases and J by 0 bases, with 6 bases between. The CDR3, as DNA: TGCAGTGCTAGTCGGAGCTCCTACGAGCAGTACTTC. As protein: CSASRSSYEQYF.

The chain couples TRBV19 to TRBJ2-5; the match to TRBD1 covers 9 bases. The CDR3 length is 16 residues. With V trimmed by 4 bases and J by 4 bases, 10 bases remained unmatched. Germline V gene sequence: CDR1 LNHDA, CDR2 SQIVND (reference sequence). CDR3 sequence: CASSTWDRVSGETQYF. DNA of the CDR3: TGTGCCAGTAGTACCTGGGACAGGGTTAGTGGAGAGACCCAGTACTTC.

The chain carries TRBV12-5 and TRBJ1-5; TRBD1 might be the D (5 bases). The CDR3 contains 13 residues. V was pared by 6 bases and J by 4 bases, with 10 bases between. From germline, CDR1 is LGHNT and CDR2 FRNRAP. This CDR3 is CASGYPGNQPQHF. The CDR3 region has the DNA TGTGCTAGTGGGTATCCAGGGAATCAGCCCCAGCATTTT.

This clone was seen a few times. The CDR3 is CATSDFVGIPLFF. For the CDR3, the DNA is TGTGCCACCAGTGATTTCGTCGGGATTCCGCTGTTTTTT. This chain links TRBV24-1 with TRBJ2-2; tentatively, D is TRBD2 (5 bases). V was shortened by 1 base and J by 13 bases, with 12 bases between the two germline ends. This CDR3 region has 13 residues. The germline gives CDR1 KGHDR, CDR2 SFDVKD.

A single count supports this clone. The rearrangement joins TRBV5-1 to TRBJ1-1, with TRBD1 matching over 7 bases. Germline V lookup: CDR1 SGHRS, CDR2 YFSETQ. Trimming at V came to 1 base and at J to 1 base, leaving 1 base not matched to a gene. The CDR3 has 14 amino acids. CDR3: CASSLRTGNTEAFF. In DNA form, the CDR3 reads TGCGCCAGCAGCTTGAGGACAGGGAACACTGAAGCTTTCTTT.

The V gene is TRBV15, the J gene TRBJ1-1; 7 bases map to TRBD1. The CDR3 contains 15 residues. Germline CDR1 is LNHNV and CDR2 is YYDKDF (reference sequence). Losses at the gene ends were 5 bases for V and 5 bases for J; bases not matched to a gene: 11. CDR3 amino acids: CATSLMALQGTEAFF. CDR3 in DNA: TGTGCCACCAGCCTCATGGCCTTACAGGGGACTGAAGCTTTCTTT. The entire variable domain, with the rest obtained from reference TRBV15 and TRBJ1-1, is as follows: DAMVIQNPRYQVTQFGKPVTLSCSQTLNHNVMYWYQQKSSQAPKLLFHYYDKDFNNEADTPDNFQSRRPNTSFCFLDIRSPGLGDTAMYLCATSLMALQGTEAFFGQGTRLTVV.

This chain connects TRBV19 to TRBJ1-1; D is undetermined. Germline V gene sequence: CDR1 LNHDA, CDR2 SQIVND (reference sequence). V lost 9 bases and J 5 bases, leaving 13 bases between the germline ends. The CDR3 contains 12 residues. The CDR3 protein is CASSGSGTEAFF. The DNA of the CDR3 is TGTGCCAGCTCGGGTTCCGGAACTGAAGCTTTCTTT.

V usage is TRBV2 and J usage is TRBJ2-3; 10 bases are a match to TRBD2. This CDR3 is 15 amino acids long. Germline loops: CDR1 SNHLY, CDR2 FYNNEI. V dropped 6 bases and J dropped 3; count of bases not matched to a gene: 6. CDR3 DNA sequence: TGTGCCAGCAGCAGCGGGAGGGCCAGGACAGATACGCAGTATTTT. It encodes CASSSGRARTDTQYF.

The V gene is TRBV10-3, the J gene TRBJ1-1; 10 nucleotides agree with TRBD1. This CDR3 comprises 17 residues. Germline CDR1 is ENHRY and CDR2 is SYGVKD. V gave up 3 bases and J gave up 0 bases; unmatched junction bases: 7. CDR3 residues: CAISDWGQGFLNTEAFF. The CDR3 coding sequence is TGTGCCATCAGTGACTGGGGACAGGGGTTCCTGAACACTGAAGCTTTCTTT.

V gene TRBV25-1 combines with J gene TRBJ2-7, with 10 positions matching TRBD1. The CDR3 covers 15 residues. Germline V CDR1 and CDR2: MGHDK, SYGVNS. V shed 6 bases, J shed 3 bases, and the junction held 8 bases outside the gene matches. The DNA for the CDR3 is TGTGCCAGCAGGGGGGGGACAGGGGTTTTCTACGAGCAGTACTTC. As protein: CASRGGTGVFYEQYF.

The CDR3 nucleotides are TGCAGCGTTGAGAGCGCGGAGGCAGAAGAGCAGTACTTC. This translates into CSVESAEAEEQYF. The V gene is TRBV29-1, the J gene TRBJ2-7; D possibly corresponds to TRBD2 (5 bases). The CDR3 has 13 residues. Germline CDR1 reads SQVTM; CDR2 reads ANQGSEA. The V gene lost 3 bases and the J gene lost 7 bases, with 16 bases spanning the gap.